These 31 T cell receptor beta chains originate from one sample sequenced in a study of cytomegalovirus exposure and HLA in healthy donors. With 60 Vbeta and 13 Jbeta primers, the PCR was carried out. Produced via immunoSEQ multiplex PCR; TCRdb's table is partial and in-frame only. The sample holds about 160,000 clones, 82% seen once. The sample was PBMCs. These receptors were taken from a man over 45 in good health and CMV-seropositive.

The chain uses TRBV28 and TRBJ2-3; a weak D match, TRBD1 (5 bases). The CDR3 runs 12 residues. Trimming removed 6 bases from V and 5 bases from J, with 9 bases in between. CDR1 is MDHEN and CDR2 is SYDVKM in the germline V gene. The CDR3, as DNA: TGTGCCAGCAGGCAGGGTAAAGATACGCAGTATTTT. Amino acid sequence: CASRQGKDTQYF.

This clone has only one observation. The chain joins TRBV5-1 to TRBJ2-7; 8 positions match TRBD2. The CDR3 covers 14 residues. Germline CDR1 SGHRS, CDR2 YFSETQ. The ends lost 0 bases at V and 7 bases at J; junction bases unmatched: 6. This CDR3 reads CASSLALAGKEQYF. The CDR3 DNA is TGCGCCAGCAGCTTGGCCTTAGCGGGAAAGGAGCAGTACTTC.

The rearrangement uses TRBV9 and TRBJ1-2, with 10 bases aligning to TRBD1. Germline V gene sequence: CDR1 SGDLS, CDR2 YYNGEE. CDR3 length equals 16 residues. V gave up 3 bases and J gave up 8 bases; unmatched junction bases: 13. The DNA for the CDR3 is TGTGCCAGCAGCGGCTCCGGGACAGGGGTCCTTCGGGGCTACACCTTC. It yields the protein CASSGSGTGVLRGYTF.

The V gene is TRBV6-1, the J gene TRBJ2-1, with 14 bases aligning to TRBD2. The germline CDR1 and CDR2 sequences are MNHNS and SASEGT. V was pared by 3 bases and J by 4 bases, with 2 bases of the junction left unmatched. The CDR3 loop spans 16 amino acids. CDR3 residues: CASSDGTSGGYNEQFF. CDR3 coding DNA: TGTGCCAGCAGTGACGGGACTAGCGGGGGTTACAATGAGCAGTTCTTC.

This clone turned up a few times. The CDR3 loop is CASSPRTSGLRETQYF. CDR3 nucleotides: TGTGCCAGCAGCCCCCGGACTAGCGGGCTTAGGGAGACCCAGTACTTC. This chain connects TRBV7-2 to TRBJ2-5; TRBD2 agrees at 11 bases. Germline CDR1 reads SGHTA; CDR2 reads FQGNSA. The CDR3 length is 16 residues. After removal of 5 bases from V and 5 bases from J, the junction contained 10 bases not matched to a gene.

This clone occurred once. An end of the junction differs from the germline gene, which may be a read error. This sequence joins TRBV7-9 and TRBJ1-2; D is unclear. The CDR3 spans 14 residues. Looked up from germline, CDR1 is SEHNR and CDR2 is FQNEAQ (reference sequence). The CDR3 reads CASSLSGSNYGYTF. DNA for the CDR3: TGTGCCAGCAGCTTATCCGGATCGAACTACGGCTACACCTTC.

In this sample, this clone turned up once. The CDR3: CASSLRTSGGAGAYEQYF. The CDR3 DNA reads TGTGCCAGCAGCCTACGGACTAGCGGGGGGGCTGGCGCCTACGAGCAGTACTTC. This rearrangement joins TRBV11-2 to TRBJ2-7; 15 bases map to TRBD2. Germline V CDR1 and CDR2: SGHAT, FQNNGV. There are 18 residues in the CDR3. Germline trimming cut 5 bases from V and 2 bases from J; bases unmatched to any gene: 10.

This clone was seen a handful of times. This chain joins TRBV6-5 and TRBJ2-7, with TRBD2 matching over 13 bases. Per germline, CDR1 MNHEY and CDR2 SVGAGI. The V and J ends lost 5 bases and 9 bases, in that order; junction bases with no gene match: 10. The CDR3 consists of 15 residues. CDR3 in amino acids: CASSPHGTSGIGQYF. DNA for the CDR3: TGTGCCAGCAGTCCTCACGGGACTAGCGGGATTGGGCAGTACTTC.

V is TRBV2 and J is TRBJ1-5; weak D call: TRBD1 (6 bases). This CDR3 region has 14 residues. Per the germline V gene, CDR1 is SNHLY and CDR2 is FYNNEI. V was cut by 6 bases and J by 7 bases, with 16 bases left in between. CDR3 in DNA: TGTGCCAGCAGGACGACAGGCACAGGACAGCCCCAGCATTTT. Translated: CASRTTGTGQPQHF. Filled out from reference TRBV2 and TRBJ1-5, the complete variable domain reads EPEVTQTPSHQVTQMGQEVILRCVPISNHLYFYWYRQILGQKVEFLVSFYNNEISEKSEIFDDQFSVERPDGSNFTLKIRSTKLEDSAMYFCASRTTGTGQPQHFGDGTRLSIL.

V gene TRBV5-4 combines with J gene TRBJ2-3; no clear D gene. CDR1 is SGHNT, CDR2 YYREEE, per germline (reference sequence). The CDR3 has 11 amino acids. The V gene lost 1 base and the J gene lost 6 bases, with 3 bases spanning the gap. CDR3 residues: CASSLSDTQYF. The CDR3 nucleotides read TGTGCCAGCAGCTTGTCGGATACGCAGTATTTT.

The J gene is TRBJ1-1, the V gene TRBV30, with D maybe TRBD1 (6 bases). This CDR3 is 13 amino acids long. The germline V gene encodes CDR1 GTSNPN and CDR2 SVGIG (reference sequence). V was cut by 4 bases and J by 4 bases, with 13 bases left in between. The chain's CDR3 is CAWIRGKGTEAFF. The CDR3 bases are TGTGCCTGGATTAGGGGGAAGGGCACTGAAGCTTTCTTT.

This clone occurred a few times. The chain employs TRBV28 and TRBJ2-7; 7 nucleotides agree with TRBD1. The CDR3 is made up of 15 amino acids. V trimming: 6 bases; J trimming: 0 bases; junction bases outside the gene matches: 8. Germline-derived CDR1 and CDR2 are MDHEN and SYDVKM. CDR3 sequence (DNA): TGTGCCAGCAGCCCGGGACAGAGACTCTCCTACGAGCAGTACTTC. Residues: CASSPGQRLSYEQYF.

This chain joins TRBV11-2 and TRBJ1-1; D possibly corresponds to TRBD1 (5 bases). Germline CDR1 reads SGHAT; CDR2 reads FQNNGV. V was shortened by 1 base and J by 6 bases, with 9 bases between the two germline ends. CDR3 length: 13 residues. This CDR3 reads CASSLGDSSEAFF. In nucleotides, the CDR3 is TGTGCCAGCAGCTTAGGAGACAGCTCTGAAGCTTTCTTT.

J is TRBJ1-1 and V is TRBV4-2; the match to TRBD1 covers 7 bases. CDR1 LGHNA and CDR2 YNFKEQ come from the germline V gene. Trimming removed 3 bases from V and 3 bases from J; junction bases left unmatched: 13. The CDR3 extends over 17 amino acids. In nucleotides, the CDR3 is TGTGCCAGCAGCCAGTCGAGACAGGGTCTTCTCGACACTGAAGCTTTCTTT. It encodes CASSQSRQGLLDTEAFF.

V usage is TRBV29-1 and J usage is TRBJ2-2; 7 positions match TRBD1. The CDR3 totals 11 residues. V trimming: 6 bases; J trimming: 7 bases; junction bases outside the gene matches: 2. The germline V gene encodes CDR1 SQVTM and CDR2 ANQGSEA. The CDR3 protein is CSVSGGGELFF. CDR3 in DNA: TGCAGCGTATCAGGGGGCGGGGAGCTGTTTTTT.

The rearrangement links TRBV27 to TRBJ1-3, with 8 bases lining up with TRBD1. V shed 2 bases and J 3 bases; nucleotides not matched to a gene: 3. This CDR3 is 15 amino acids long. CDR1 and CDR2 (germline): MNHEY, SMNVEV (reference sequence). CDR3 region: CASSLQQGDGNTIYF. The DNA of the CDR3 is TGTGCCAGCAGTTTACAACAGGGGGATGGAAACACCATATATTTT.

The rearrangement links TRBV19 to TRBJ2-1; D is unresolved. The germline CDR1 and CDR2 sequences are LNHDA and SQIVND (reference sequence). V gave up 3 bases and J gave up 0 bases, with 12 bases separating them. The CDR3 runs 16 residues. CDR3 coding DNA: TGTGCCAGTAGTATTTCAGCTCCTAGCTCCTACAATGAGCAGTTCTTC. Translated, it gives CASSISAPSSYNEQFF.

The V and J genes are TRBV23-1 and TRBJ2-4; TRBD1 is a possible D gene (6 bases). TRBV23-1 qualifies as an ORF whose function is uncertain. V was cut by 2 bases and J by 3 bases, with 8 bases left in between. The CDR3 loop spans 14 amino acids. The CDR3 protein is CASSQGGSKNIQYF. In nucleotides, the CDR3 is TGCGCCAGCAGTCAAGGGGGCAGCAAAAACATTCAGTACTTC.

The CDR3: CASSLSWVAGTYEQYF. The CDR3, as DNA: TGTGCCAGCAGTTTATCGTGGGTAGCGGGCACCTACGAGCAGTACTTC. The chain uses TRBV27 and TRBJ2-7, with 7 bases fitting TRBD2. The CDR3 sequence is 16 residues long. Trimming took 0 bases from V and 2 from J; bases not matched to a gene: 7. Germline CDR1 is MNHEY and CDR2 is SMNVEV (reference sequence).

The V and J genes are TRBV15 and TRBJ1-4; 7 nucleotides align to TRBD1. With V trimmed by 9 bases and J by 4 bases, 5 bases remained unmatched. From germline, CDR1 is LNHNV and CDR2 YYDKDF (reference sequence). This CDR3 spans 13 amino acids. CDR3 DNA: TGTGCCACAGGGGACAGATTTAATGAAAAACTGTTTTTT. This sequence encodes CATGDRFNEKLFF.

Here the CDR3 reads CASRQDRDYEQYF. Written as DNA, the CDR3 is TGCGCCAGCAGACAGGACAGGGACTACGAGCAGTACTTC. The chain links TRBV5-1 to TRBJ2-5; 8 bases align to TRBD1. The J call may be wrong; the DNA end is better matched by TRBJ2-7. The germline gives CDR1 SGHRS, CDR2 YFSETQ. The CDR3 length is 13 residues.

On this clone: Other nucleotide sequences from this sample produce the same CDR3. The chain has TRBV7-9 and TRBJ2-7, with TRBD2 as a possible D gene (6 bases). V was trimmed by 2 bases and J by 10 bases, leaving 15 bases between them. This CDR3 is 13 amino acids long. Germline CDR1 and CDR2: SEHNR and FQNEAQ (reference sequence). The CDR3 DNA is TGTGCCAGCAGCTTAACCCTAGCGCGGGAACAGTACTTC. This codes for CASSLTLAREQYF.

The chain recombines TRBV19 with TRBJ2-3, with 14 positions matching TRBD2. From germline, CDR1 is LNHDA and CDR2 SQIVND (reference sequence). This CDR3 has 16 residues. With 5 bases clipped from V and 2 bases from J, the junction kept 3 bases outside the gene matches. The CDR3 protein is CASSLGLAGATDTQYF. CDR3 nucleotides: TGTGCCAGTAGTTTGGGACTAGCGGGGGCCACAGATACGCAGTATTTT.

This clone showed up just a few times. This sequence joins TRBV7-2 and TRBJ1-1; 7 positions agree with TRBD1. This CDR3 is built from 15 residues. The junction had 9 bases not matched to a gene; V was cut back by 5 bases and J by 3 bases. CDR1 and CDR2 (germline): SGHTA, FQGNSA. The CDR3 sequence is CASSPIRQGDTEAFF. The CDR3, as DNA: TGTGCCAGCAGCCCAATCCGGCAGGGGGACACTGAAGCTTTCTTT.

The chain is built from TRBV19 and TRBJ1-5; unclear D gene. Trimming left V 5 bases short and J 0 bases short, with 20 bases between. The CDR3 has 18 amino acids. From germline, CDR1 is LNHDA and CDR2 SQIVND (reference sequence). In DNA, the CDR3 is TGTGCCAGTAGTCATGGGCAGCTTTTTCTTGATAGCAATCAGCCCCAGCATTTT. It translates to CASSHGQLFLDSNQPQHF.

The chain is built from TRBV19 and TRBJ1-1, with 7 bases identical to TRBD1. J lost 4 bases, V lost 4 bases, and 3 bases had no gene match. This CDR3 has 13 amino acids. CDR1 LNHDA and CDR2 SQIVND come from the germline V gene (reference sequence). CDR3 coding DNA: TGTGCCAGTAGTACCTCAGGGGGCACTGAAGCTTTCTTT. Translation: CASSTSGGTEAFF. The complete variable domain, with remaining parts taken from reference TRBV19 and TRBJ1-1, reads DGGITQSPKYLFRKEGQNVTLSCEQNLNHDAMYWYRQDPGQGLRLIYYSQIVNDFQKGDIAEGYSVSREKKESFPLTVTSAQKNPTAFYLCASSTSGGTEAFFGQGTRLTVV.

The chain links TRBV5-6 to TRBJ2-7; D might be TRBD1 (5 bases). CDR3 length: 16 amino acids. V dropped 0 bases and J dropped 0 bases, with 13 bases sitting between them. Per germline, CDR1 SGHDT and CDR2 YYEEEE. CDR3 loop: CASSLGTLPYSYEQYF. CDR3 in DNA: TGTGCCAGCAGCTTGGGGACACTACCGTACTCCTACGAGCAGTACTTC.

This clone is a singleton in its sample. This rearrangement joins TRBV12-5 to TRBJ2-7; 8 positions match TRBD2. The CDR3 has 16 amino acids. Germline values: CDR1 LGHNT, CDR2 FRNRAP. The J segment lost 5 bases and the V segment lost 1 base, leaving 10 bases of the junction unmatched. Here the CDR3 reads CASGLAGGGRYHEQYF. The CDR3 nucleotides read TGTGCTAGTGGTTTGGCCGGGGGGGGGCGCTACCACGAGCAGTACTTC.

The chain recombines TRBV5-1 with TRBJ2-3; D remains unclear. V lost 0 bases and J 2 bases, leaving 16 bases between the germline ends. From germline, CDR1 is SGHRS and CDR2 YFSETQ. The CDR3 extends over 17 amino acids. CDR3 loop: CASSLATDSRNTDTQYF. The CDR3 DNA follows: TGCGCCAGCAGCTTGGCCACCGACTCCCGGAACACAGATACGCAGTATTTT.

This clone was observed a few times. This chain connects TRBV14 to TRBJ2-2, with a tentative D call TRBD2 (5 bases). Germline V CDR1 and CDR2: SGHDN, FVKESK. The CDR3 loop spans 13 amino acids. V dropped 6 bases and J dropped 8 bases, with 13 bases sitting between them. The CDR3 DNA reads as TGTGCCAGCAGGGCCGAGGGTGCGGGGGAGCTGTTTTTT. It translates to CASRAEGAGELFF. The full variable domain, rest sourced from reference TRBV14 and TRBJ2-2, is EAGVTQFPSHSVIEKGQTVTLRCDPISGHDNLYWYRRVMGKEIKFLLHFVKESKQDESGMPNNRFLAERTGGTYSTLKVQPAELEDSGVYFCASRAEGAGELFFGEGSRLTVL.

V and J are TRBV14 and TRBJ1-1; D gene uncertain. V was trimmed by 2 bases and J by 0 bases, leaving 4 bases between them. Germline-derived CDR1 and CDR2 are SGHDN and FVKESK. This CDR3 is 13 amino acids long. This chain's CDR3 is CASSQFMNTEAFF. The CDR3 DNA reads as TGTGCCAGCAGCCAATTTATGAACACTGAAGCTTTCTTT.